This TCR beta chain emerged from a study of blood T cell repertoires in COVID-19. Germline assignment: CDR1 MNHEY and CDR2 SVGAGI. This CDR3 is built from 14 residues. The V and J ends lost 6 bases and 4 bases, in that order; junction bases with no gene match: 6. Produced via immunoSEQ multiplex PCR; TCRdb's table is partial and in-frame only. The data show approximately 300,000 clones, nearly 90% seen once. Participants were aged about 18 to 100 years from 20 to 30 US areas. This clone was picked up a small number of times. The sample comprised PBMCs or T cells enriched from blood (not recorded which). The chain uses TRBV6-5 and TRBJ1-2, with 9 bases that match TRBD1. The receptor's source is a woman under 40 who had recovered from COVID-19. CDR3 amino acids: CASSTTGGIYGYTF. The CDR3, as DNA: TGTGCCAGCAGCACCACAGGGGGCATCTATGGCTACACCTTC.